The source of this T cell receptor (beta chain) is a study of T cells in Graves' hyperthyroidism and ophthalmopathy. On the study more broadly: The initial diagnosis was the point when peripheral blood was collected, ahead of any treatment. Study outcomes and limitations: Most clonotypes expanded in the thyroid (above 0.001) were also present in blood.

V dropped 2 bases and J dropped 5; count of bases not matched to a gene: 7. The CDR3 loop spans 14 amino acids. Looked up from germline, CDR1 is GTSNPN and CDR2 is SVGIG (reference sequence). Points on this clonotype: As yet, its antigen is unknown.

RNA transcripts served as the template for amplifying TCR beta CDR3 regions. First-round RT-PCR targeting the TCR CDR3 was performed with the HTBI primer set. A single record per CDR3 protein comes from TCRdb applying MiXCR to the multiplex PCR reads. This sample has a few hundred thousand distinct CDR3 sequences, with 15% to 18% found just once. Patients aged 18 to 65 had newly diagnosed hyperthyroidism of under 2 months' duration. Fresh 10 ml peripheral blood yielded PBMCs. Source material: blood. This TCR came from a woman aged 30 to 39 with Graves' hyperthyroidism. The gene calls are TRBV30 and TRBJ2-7; 9 positions agree with TRBD2. The CDR3 region has the DNA TGTGCCTGGAGTCAAAAGCGGGAGGTAGACGAGCAGTACTTC. The encoded protein is CAWSQKREVDEQYF. The entire variable domain, with the rest obtained from reference TRBV30 and TRBJ2-7, is as follows: SQTIHQWPATLVQPVGSPLSLECTVEGTSNPNLYWYRQAAGRGLQLLFYSVGIGQISSEVPQNLSASRPQDRQFILSSKKLLLSDSGFYLCAWSQKREVDEQYFGPGTRLTVT.